The 32 T cell receptor beta chains below all came from one sample that was sequenced in a study of metastatic and nonmetastatic thyroid tumors. Every patient underwent thyroid surgery untreated. TCRdb used MiXCR to call clones anew from the PCR reads. The data show thousands of clones, roughly 36% seen once. The specimen sequenced was adjacent normal tissue. These receptors were collected from a female donor with papillary thyroid cancer or a benign thyroid nodule (not recorded which). Some clones in this sample may be carry-over from other donors' samples.

The V and J genes are TRBV6-2 or TRBV6-3 and TRBJ2-7, with 8 bases aligning to TRBD2. This CDR3 spans 13 amino acids. Germline CDR1 and CDR2: MNHEY and SVGEGT. V trimming: 10 bases; J trimming: 5 bases; junction bases outside the gene matches: 10. CDR3 residues: CATHWTSIDEQYF. The CDR3 bases are TGTGCCACCCACTGGACTAGCATCGACGAGCAGTACTTC.

The V call is TRBV7-3, the J call TRBJ2-5; the match to TRBD2 covers 7 bases. The CDR3 contains 16 residues. Germline V gene data show CDR1 as SGHTA and CDR2 as FQGTGA. V was pared by 4 bases and J by 1 base, with 9 bases of the junction left unmatched. This CDR3 is CASSSEKAGTQETQYF. The DNA of the CDR3 is TGTGCCAGCAGCTCAGAAAAAGCGGGGACCCAAGAGACCCAGTACTTC.

This clone is medium-sized in the sample. The DNA for the CDR3 is TGCAGCGTCCAGGGGGCACGTCACAATGAGCAGTTCTTC. Translated, it gives CSVQGARHNEQFF. The genes are TRBV29-1 and TRBJ2-1; 8 nucleotides align to TRBD1. CDR3 length equals 13 residues. Germline V gene data show CDR1 as SQVTM and CDR2 as ANQGSEA. V was pared by 6 bases and J by 5 bases, with 6 bases of the junction left unmatched.

The V and J genes are TRBV20-1 and TRBJ1-1; unclear D gene. V was trimmed by 2 bases and J by 4 bases, leaving 14 bases between them. The CDR3 is 14 amino acids. Germline V gene lookup returns CDR1 DFQATT and CDR2 SNEGSKA (reference sequence). In DNA, the CDR3 is TGCAGTGCTAGAAGTTTAGAGAGCCTCACTGAAGCTTTCTTT. This sequence encodes CSARSLESLTEAFF.

This clone is judged medium-sized. The genes are TRBV30 and TRBJ1-3; D call uncertain. CDR3 size: 16 residues. Germline assignment: CDR1 GTSNPN and CDR2 SVGIG (reference sequence). V lost 1 base and J lost 4, with 17 bases in between. This CDR3 reads CAWSAGAPGGGNTIYF. In nucleotides, the CDR3 is TGTGCCTGGAGTGCAGGTGCTCCTGGTGGAGGAAACACCATATATTTT.

By its share, this clone is large. The chain employs TRBV20-1 and TRBJ2-7; 11 bases align to TRBD2. The V gene's germline CDR1 is DFQATT and CDR2 SNEGSKA (reference sequence). The CDR3 is 14 residues long. With V trimmed by 1 base and J by 4 bases, 3 bases remained unmatched. The DNA for the CDR3 is TGCAGTGCTAGAGGGACTAGCGGGTATTACGAGCAGTACTTC. Translated: CSARGTSGYYEQYF.

About this clone itself: Its ends do not fully match the called genes, so a read error is possible. This rearrangement joins TRBV5-1 to TRBJ2-7; no reliable D call. CDR1 is SGHRS and CDR2 is YFSETQ in the germline V gene. This CDR3 is 14 amino acids long. CDR3 sequence (DNA): TGCACCAGCAGCTTGATCGTAGGCCGCGACCAGCAGTACTTC. It encodes CTSSLIVGRDQQYF. The full variable domain, its missing parts supplied by reference TRBV5-1 and TRBJ2-7, is KAGVTQTPRYLIKTRGQQVTLSCSPISGHRSVSWYQQTPGQGLQFLFEYFSETQRNKGNFPGRFSGRQFSNSRSEMNVSTLELGDSALYLCTSSLIVGRDQQYFGPGTRLTVT.

This chain links TRBV29-1 with TRBJ2-1, with 8 nucleotides matching TRBD2. The germline V gene encodes CDR1 SQVTM and CDR2 ANQGSEA. The CDR3 sequence is 14 residues long. Trimming removed 7 bases from V and 6 bases from J; junction bases left unmatched: 11. The CDR3 DNA reads TGCAGCGCCTTCACTAGCGGCAGAGTCAATGAGCAGTTCTTC. This encodes CSAFTSGRVNEQFF.

The sample holds a few counts of this clone. The chain's CDR3 is CASKFGNQPQHF. CDR3 in DNA: TGTGCCAGCAAATTCGGGAATCAGCCCCAGCATTTT. The V call is TRBV12-3 or TRBV12-4, the J call TRBJ1-5; D is unclear. This CDR3 has 12 residues. Between the trimmed V and J ends, which lost 7 bases and 4 bases, there was a span of 8 bases.

This clone has more than one count but fewer than ten. This chain connects TRBV11-3 to TRBJ2-1; 10 bases match TRBD2. The CDR3 covers 14 residues. Per germline, CDR1 SGHNT and CDR2 YENEEA. The trim removed 5 bases at V and 7 bases at J, leaving 5 bases unmatched. CDR3 residues: CASSISGRWNEQFF. The CDR3 DNA reads TGTGCCAGCAGCATTAGCGGGAGGTGGAATGAGCAGTTCTTC.

The sample holds a few counts of this clone. The chain has TRBV29-1 and TRBJ2-1; D not certain. The CDR3 runs to 12 residues. Germline loops: CDR1 SQVTM, CDR2 ANQGSEA. V lost 3 bases and J 7 bases, leaving 10 bases between the germline ends. Written as DNA, the CDR3 is TGCAGCGTTGATCTCGGTTGGAATGAGCAGTTCTTC. Protein: CSVDLGWNEQFF.

This sequence joins TRBV6-1 and TRBJ2-7; D is perhaps TRBD1 (5 bases). CDR1 and CDR2 (germline): MNHNS, SASEGT. V was pared by 11 bases and J by 0 bases, with 17 bases between. The CDR3 has 14 residues. CDR3 loop: CAGQGHESSYEQYF. CDR3 bases: TGTGCCGGACAAGGACATGAGAGCTCCTACGAGCAGTACTTC.

This clone was seen a few times. The chain recombines TRBV28 with TRBJ2-7; 13 bases match TRBD2. J gave up 1 base and V 11 bases, and 8 bases lay outside the gene matches. Germline V gene lookup returns CDR1 MDHEN and CDR2 SYDVKM. This CDR3 region has 15 residues. CDR3 coding DNA: TGTGCCTGCATCAGGGGACTAGCGGGATCCTACGAGCAGTACTTC. Residues: CACIRGLAGSYEQYF.

This sequence joins TRBV20-1 and TRBJ2-5; TRBD2 agrees at 8 bases. J was trimmed by 2 bases and V by 3 bases; bases with no gene match: 8. The CDR3 is 15 amino acids. Germline V CDR1 and CDR2: DFQATT, SNEGSKA (reference sequence). The DNA of the CDR3 is TGCAGTGCTAGTGGTGCGGGAGGACCACAAGAGACCCAGTACTTC. Its translation is CSASGAGGPQETQYF.

This chain joins TRBV20-1 and TRBJ2-5, with 13 positions matching TRBD2. V shed 1 base and J 4 bases; nucleotides not matched to a gene: 6. The CDR3 has 16 residues. Germline V CDR1 and CDR2: DFQATT, SNEGSKA (reference sequence). CDR3 bases: TGCAGTGCTAGAGGTGGGACTAGCGGGAAGGCAGAGACCCAGTACTTC. This codes for CSARGGTSGKAETQYF.

The chain employs TRBV6-1 and TRBJ2-7; D is undetermined. The CDR3 runs 15 residues. From germline, CDR1 is MNHNS and CDR2 SASEGT. V was shortened by 1 base and J by 0 bases, with 10 bases between the two germline ends. The CDR3 region has the DNA TGTGCCAGCAGTGAAGACGGTATCAGCTCCTACGAGCAGTACTTC. Its translation: CASSEDGISSYEQYF.

The chain has TRBV27 and TRBJ1-1; D is undetermined. Between the trimmed V and J ends, which lost 2 bases and 5 bases, there was a span of 9 bases. The CDR3 is 13 residues long. CDR1 and CDR2 (germline): MNHEY, SMNVEV (reference sequence). For the CDR3, the DNA is TGTGCCAGCAGTTTAACAGCGAGTACTGAAGCTTTCTTT. Protein product: CASSLTASTEAFF.

This chain joins TRBV12-3 or TRBV12-4 and TRBJ2-5; D may be TRBD2 (5 bases). With 3 bases removed from V and 2 bases from J, the gap between germline ends came to 16 bases. This CDR3 comprises 16 residues. DNA for the CDR3: TGTGCCAGCAGTTTTACGGCGGGCTTATTGCAAGAGACCCAGTACTTC. Its translation: CASSFTAGLLQETQYF.

The gene calls are TRBV7-3 and TRBJ2-4, with D possibly being TRBD1 (6 bases). The CDR3 runs 18 residues. Germline CDR1 reads SGHTA; CDR2 reads FQGTGA. V was trimmed by 2 bases and J by 2 bases, leaving 19 bases between them. CDR3 sequence: CASSLEAGQTSTKNIQYF. The CDR3, as DNA: TGTGCCAGCAGCTTAGAGGCCGGACAGACCTCCACCAAAAACATTCAGTACTTC.

This clone has just a few counts. The rearrangement uses TRBV6-5 and TRBJ1-1; D gene unclear. The CDR3 covers 15 residues. Per germline, CDR1 MNHEY and CDR2 SVGAGI. Trimming removed 0 bases from V and 2 bases from J, with 10 bases in between. CDR3 sequence reads: CASSYSWTVNTEAFF. CDR3 nucleotide sequence: TGTGCCAGCAGTTACTCTTGGACGGTAAACACTGAAGCTTTCTTT.

This clone appeared a few times. The chain links TRBV5-1 to TRBJ2-2; TRBD2 aligns across 11 bases. The CDR3 spans 16 residues. V was pared by 3 bases and J by 3 bases, with 4 bases of the junction left unmatched. Germline CDR1 reads SGHRS; CDR2 reads YFSETQ. The CDR3 reads CASSYSGRADTGELFF. The CDR3 nucleotides are TGCGCCAGCAGCTATAGCGGGAGGGCCGACACCGGGGAGCTGTTTTTT.

The V and J genes are TRBV12-3 or TRBV12-4 and TRBJ1-5; 8 nucleotides match TRBD1. The ends lost 4 bases at V and 4 bases at J; junction bases unmatched: 0. This CDR3 has 13 residues. This CDR3 reads CASSYRGNQPQHF. CDR3 nucleotide sequence: TGTGCCAGCAGTTACAGGGGGAATCAGCCCCAGCATTTT.

V usage is TRBV20-1 and J usage is TRBJ2-1; D is unresolved. V shed 2 bases and J shed 5 bases, with 10 bases lying between them. This CDR3 has 13 amino acids. The germline gives CDR1 DFQATT, CDR2 SNEGSKA (reference sequence). The CDR3 region is CSARPSINNEQFF. In DNA, the CDR3 is TGCAGTGCTAGACCGAGCATTAACAATGAGCAGTTCTTC.

This clone appeared a few times. V and J are TRBV6-7 and TRBJ2-5, with 7 bases fitting TRBD2. TRBV6-7 has ORF status, its function being uncertain. The CDR3 contains 16 residues. The V gene end was trimmed by 7 bases and the J gene end by 2 bases; junction bases not matched to a gene: 13. The CDR3 region has the DNA TGTGCCAGCACCGGACGGTGGAGGGAGGGTCAAGAGACCCAGTACTTC. Amino acid sequence: CASTGRWREGQETQYF.

The V gene is TRBV27, the J gene TRBJ2-5; TRBD2 aligns across 11 bases. The better agreement between TRBJ2-1 and the DNA end casts doubt on the J call. In germline, CDR1 is MNHEY, CDR2 SMNVEV (reference sequence). The CDR3 loop spans 19 amino acids. The CDR3, as DNA: TGTGCCAGCCGCCTGGACAGGCTGACTAGCGGGACCGGGATGTATGAGCAGTTCTTC. Translation gives CASRLDRLTSGTGMYEQFF.

This clone was counted a few times. The rearrangement joins TRBV11-2 to TRBJ2-7; the match to TRBD2 covers 8 bases. V was pared by 5 bases and J by 6 bases, with 3 bases of the junction left unmatched. Per the germline V gene, CDR1 is SGHAT and CDR2 is FQNNGV. The CDR3 extends over 12 amino acids. CDR3 bases: TGTGCCAGCAGCCCGGGGGGGGTCGAGCAGTACTTC. Residues: CASSPGGVEQYF.

The chain couples TRBV12-3 or TRBV12-4 to TRBJ1-2; D is uncertain. CDR3 length equals 15 residues. V was cut by 7 bases and J by 7 bases, with 22 bases left in between. Here the CDR3 reads CASISRQVQMAGYTF. The DNA of the CDR3 is TGTGCCAGCATCTCCCGCCAGGTACAAATGGCTGGCTACACCTTC.

The chain couples TRBV28 to TRBJ1-6; 7 bases match TRBD1. Germline CDR1 reads MDHEN; CDR2 reads SYDVKM. Trimming at V came to 4 bases and at J to 12 bases, leaving 12 bases not matched to a gene. The CDR3 extends over 15 amino acids. CDR3 in amino acids: CASSSPGTALLPLHF. The CDR3 DNA is TGTGCCAGCAGTTCCCCCGGGACAGCTCTTTTACCCCTCCACTTT.

The V call is TRBV7-9, the J call TRBJ2-7; unclear D gene. Germline-derived CDR1 and CDR2 are SEHNR and FQNEAQ (reference sequence). This CDR3 is built from 12 residues. Trimming stripped 2 bases from V and 5 bases from J, with 7 bases between. The CDR3 loop reads CASSLIPHEQYF. In DNA form, the CDR3 reads TGTGCCAGCAGCTTAATCCCTCACGAGCAGTACTTC.

This clone has a handful of counts. This rearrangement joins TRBV6-2 or TRBV6-3 to TRBJ2-7; 8 positions match TRBD2. The V and J ends lost 9 bases and 0 bases, in that order; junction bases with no gene match: 7. The CDR3 sequence is 14 residues long. Germline-derived CDR1 and CDR2 are MNHEY and SVGEGT. In nucleotides, the CDR3 is TGTGCCAGTAAAAATAGCGGGACCTCCTACGAGCAGTACTTC. This translates into CASKNSGTSYEQYF.

This clone is categorized as large (0.1 to 1%). This chain links TRBV27 with TRBJ2-5; no firm D call. V was shortened by 8 bases and J by 3 bases, with 10 bases between the two germline ends. The CDR3 is 12 residues long. Germline CDR1 is MNHEY and CDR2 is SMNVEV (reference sequence). Written as DNA, the CDR3 is TGTGCCAGCGGGCTAGAGAAAGAGACCCAGTACTTC. Amino acid sequence: CASGLEKETQYF.

V and J are TRBV30 and TRBJ1-1; no definite D call. CDR1 and CDR2 from the germline V gene are GTSNPN and SVGIG (reference sequence). The length of the CDR3 is 14 residues. V lost 4 bases and J lost 2, with 14 bases in between. This CDR3 is CAWTSTLPNTEAFF. Written as DNA, the CDR3 is TGTGCCTGGACCTCAACCCTTCCTAACACTGAAGCTTTCTTT. The variable domain in full, completed from reference TRBV30 and TRBJ1-1, reads SQTIHQWPATLVQPVGSPLSLECTVEGTSNPNLYWYRQAAGRGLQLLFYSVGIGQISSEVPQNLSASRPQDRQFILSSKKLLLSDSGFYLCAWTSTLPNTEAFFGQGTRLTVV.